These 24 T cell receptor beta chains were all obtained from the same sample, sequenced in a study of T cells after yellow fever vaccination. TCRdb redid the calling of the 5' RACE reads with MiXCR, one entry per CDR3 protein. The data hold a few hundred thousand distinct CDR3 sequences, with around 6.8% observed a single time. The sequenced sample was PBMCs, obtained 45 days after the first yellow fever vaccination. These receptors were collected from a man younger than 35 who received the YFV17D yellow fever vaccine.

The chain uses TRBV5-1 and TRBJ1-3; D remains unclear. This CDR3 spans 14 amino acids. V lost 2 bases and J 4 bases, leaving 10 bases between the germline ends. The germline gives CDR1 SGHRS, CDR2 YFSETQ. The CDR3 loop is CASSFGEYGNTIYF. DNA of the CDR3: TGCGCCAGCAGCTTCGGGGAGTACGGAAACACCATATATTTT.

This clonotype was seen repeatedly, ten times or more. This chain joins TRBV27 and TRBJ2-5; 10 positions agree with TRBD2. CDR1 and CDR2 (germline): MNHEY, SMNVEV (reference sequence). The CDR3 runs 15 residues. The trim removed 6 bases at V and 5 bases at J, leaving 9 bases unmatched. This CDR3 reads CASSPLAGARETQYF. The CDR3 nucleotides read TGTGCCAGCAGCCCCCTAGCGGGGGCTCGGGAGACCCAGTACTTC.

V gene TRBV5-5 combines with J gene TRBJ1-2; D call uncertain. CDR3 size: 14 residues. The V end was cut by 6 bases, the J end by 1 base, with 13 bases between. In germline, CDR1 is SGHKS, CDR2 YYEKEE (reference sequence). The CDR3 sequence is CASTPDGNNYGYTF. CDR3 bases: TGTGCCAGCACCCCCGATGGGAATAACTATGGCTACACCTTC.

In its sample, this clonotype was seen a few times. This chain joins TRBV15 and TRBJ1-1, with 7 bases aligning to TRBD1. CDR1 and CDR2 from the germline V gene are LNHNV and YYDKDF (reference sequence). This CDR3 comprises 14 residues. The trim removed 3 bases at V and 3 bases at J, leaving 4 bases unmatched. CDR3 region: CATSRTGTYTEAFF. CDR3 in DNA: TGTGCCACCAGCAGGACAGGGACCTACACTGAAGCTTTCTTT.

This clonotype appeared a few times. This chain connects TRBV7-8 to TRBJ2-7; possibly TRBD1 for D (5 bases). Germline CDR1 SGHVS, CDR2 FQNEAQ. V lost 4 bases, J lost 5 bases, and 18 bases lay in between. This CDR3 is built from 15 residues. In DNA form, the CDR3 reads TGTGCCAGCAGCTCGTGGCTTCAGGGCCGCGACGAGCAGTACTTC. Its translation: CASSSWLQGRDEQYF.

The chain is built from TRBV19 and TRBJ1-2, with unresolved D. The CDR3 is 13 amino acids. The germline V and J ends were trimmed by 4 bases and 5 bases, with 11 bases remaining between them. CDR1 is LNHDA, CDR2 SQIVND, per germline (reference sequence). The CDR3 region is CASSSLKTYGYTF. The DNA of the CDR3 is TGTGCCAGTAGTAGCCTAAAGACTTATGGCTACACCTTC.

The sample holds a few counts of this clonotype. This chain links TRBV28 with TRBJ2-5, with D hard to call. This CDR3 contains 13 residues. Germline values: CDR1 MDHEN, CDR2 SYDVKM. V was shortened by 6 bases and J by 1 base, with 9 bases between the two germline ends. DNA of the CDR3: TGTGCCAGCAGGTCAGACCCCCAAGAGACCCAGTACTTC. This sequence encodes CASRSDPQETQYF. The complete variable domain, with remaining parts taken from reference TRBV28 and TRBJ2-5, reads DVKVTQSSRYLVKRTGEKVFLECVQDMDHENMFWYRQDPGLGLRLIYFSYDVKMKEKGDIPEGYSVSREKKERFSLILESASTNQTSMYLCASRSDPQETQYFGPGTRLLVL.

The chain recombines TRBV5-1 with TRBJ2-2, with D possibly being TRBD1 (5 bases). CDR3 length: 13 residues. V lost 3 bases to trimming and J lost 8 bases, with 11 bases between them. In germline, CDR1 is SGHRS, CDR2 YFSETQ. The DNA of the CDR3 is TGCGCCAGCAGCTGGGGCCTTGGAGGGGAGCTGTTTTTT. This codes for CASSWGLGGELFF.

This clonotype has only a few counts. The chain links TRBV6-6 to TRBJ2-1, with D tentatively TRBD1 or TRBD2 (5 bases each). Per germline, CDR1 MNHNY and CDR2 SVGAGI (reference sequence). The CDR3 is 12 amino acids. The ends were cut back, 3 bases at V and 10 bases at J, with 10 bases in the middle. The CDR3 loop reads CASSYSREEQFF. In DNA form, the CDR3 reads TGTGCCAGCAGTTATTCCAGGGAGGAGCAGTTCTTC.

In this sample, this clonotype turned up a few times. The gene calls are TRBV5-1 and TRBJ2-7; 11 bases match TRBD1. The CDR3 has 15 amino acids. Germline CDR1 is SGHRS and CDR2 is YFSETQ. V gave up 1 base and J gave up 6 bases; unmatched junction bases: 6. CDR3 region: CASSLMSGTGGEQYF. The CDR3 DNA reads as TGCGCCAGCAGCTTGATGAGCGGGACAGGGGGCGAGCAGTACTTC.

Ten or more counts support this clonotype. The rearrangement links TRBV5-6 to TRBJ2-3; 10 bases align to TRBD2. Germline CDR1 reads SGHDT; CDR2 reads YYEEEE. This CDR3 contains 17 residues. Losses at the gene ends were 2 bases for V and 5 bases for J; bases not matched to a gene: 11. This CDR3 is CASSFLSGGPLGDTQYF. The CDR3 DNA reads TGTGCCAGCAGCTTCCTTAGCGGGGGGCCTCTAGGAGATACGCAGTATTTT.

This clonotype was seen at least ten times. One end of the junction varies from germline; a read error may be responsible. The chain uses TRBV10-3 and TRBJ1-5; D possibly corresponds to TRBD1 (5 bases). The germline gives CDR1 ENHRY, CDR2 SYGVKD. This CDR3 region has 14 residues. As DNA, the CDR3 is TGTGCCATAAGTGAGGAGCAGGGAAGTCAGCCCCAGCATTTT. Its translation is CAISEEQGSQPQHF.

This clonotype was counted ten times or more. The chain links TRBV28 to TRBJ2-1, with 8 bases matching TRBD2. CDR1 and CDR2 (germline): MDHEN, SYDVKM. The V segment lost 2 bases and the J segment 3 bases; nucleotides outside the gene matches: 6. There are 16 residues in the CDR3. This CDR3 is CASSLVGGGLYNEQFF. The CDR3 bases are TGTGCCAGCAGTTTAGTCGGCGGGGGGCTCTACAATGAGCAGTTCTTC.

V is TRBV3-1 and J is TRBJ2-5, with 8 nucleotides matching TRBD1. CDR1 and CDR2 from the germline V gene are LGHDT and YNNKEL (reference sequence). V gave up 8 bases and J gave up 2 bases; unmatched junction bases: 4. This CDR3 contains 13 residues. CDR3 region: CASDHRGQETQYF. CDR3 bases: TGTGCCAGCGACCACAGGGGGCAAGAGACCCAGTACTTC.

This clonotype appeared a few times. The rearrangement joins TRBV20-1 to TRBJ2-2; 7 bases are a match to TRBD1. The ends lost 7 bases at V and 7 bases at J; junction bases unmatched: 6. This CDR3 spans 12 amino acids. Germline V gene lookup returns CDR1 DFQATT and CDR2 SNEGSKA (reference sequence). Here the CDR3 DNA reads TGCAGTGTCTGGACAGGAGGCGGGGAGCTGTTTTTT. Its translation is CSVWTGGGELFF.

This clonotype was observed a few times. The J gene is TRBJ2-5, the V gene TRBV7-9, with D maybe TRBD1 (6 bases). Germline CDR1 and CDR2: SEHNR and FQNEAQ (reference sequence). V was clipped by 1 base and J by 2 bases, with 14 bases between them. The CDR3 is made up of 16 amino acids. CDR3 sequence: CASSLDKWTAQETQYF. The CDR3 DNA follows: TGTGCCAGCAGCTTAGATAAATGGACAGCTCAAGAGACCCAGTACTTC.

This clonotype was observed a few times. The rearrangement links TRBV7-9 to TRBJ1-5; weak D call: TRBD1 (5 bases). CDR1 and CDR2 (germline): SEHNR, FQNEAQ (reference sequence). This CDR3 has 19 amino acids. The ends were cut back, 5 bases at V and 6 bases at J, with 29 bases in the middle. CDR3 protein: CASSGRKEDSFNEGQPQHF. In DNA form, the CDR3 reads TGTGCCAGCAGCGGCCGGAAAGAAGACAGTTTTAATGAAGGTCAGCCCCAGCATTTT.

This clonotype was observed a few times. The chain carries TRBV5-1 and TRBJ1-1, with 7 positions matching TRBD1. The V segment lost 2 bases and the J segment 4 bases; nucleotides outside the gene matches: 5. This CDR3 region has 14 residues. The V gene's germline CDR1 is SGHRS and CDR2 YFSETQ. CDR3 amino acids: CASSFDRVGTEAFF. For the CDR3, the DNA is TGCGCCAGCAGCTTTGACAGGGTCGGCACTGAAGCTTTCTTT.

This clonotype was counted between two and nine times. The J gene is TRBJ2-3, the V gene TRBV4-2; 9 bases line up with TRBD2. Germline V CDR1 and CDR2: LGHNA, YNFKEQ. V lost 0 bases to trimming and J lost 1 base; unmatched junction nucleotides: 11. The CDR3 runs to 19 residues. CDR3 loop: CASSQDIAGVLGGTDTQYF. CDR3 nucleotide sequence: TGTGCCAGCAGCCAAGATATAGCGGGGGTCCTCGGGGGCACAGATACGCAGTATTTT.

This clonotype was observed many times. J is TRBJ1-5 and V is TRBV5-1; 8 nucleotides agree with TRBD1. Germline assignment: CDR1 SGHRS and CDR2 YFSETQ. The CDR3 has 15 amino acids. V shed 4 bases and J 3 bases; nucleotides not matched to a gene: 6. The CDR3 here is CASSPGTGYNQPQHF. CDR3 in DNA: TGCGCCAGCAGCCCAGGGACAGGTTACAATCAGCCCCAGCATTTT.

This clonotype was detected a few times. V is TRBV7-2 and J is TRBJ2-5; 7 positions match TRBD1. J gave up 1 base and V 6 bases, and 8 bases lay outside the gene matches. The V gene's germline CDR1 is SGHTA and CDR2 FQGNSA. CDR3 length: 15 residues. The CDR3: CASRGFTGVQETQYF. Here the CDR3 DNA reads TGTGCCAGCAGGGGGTTTACAGGGGTCCAAGAGACCCAGTACTTC.

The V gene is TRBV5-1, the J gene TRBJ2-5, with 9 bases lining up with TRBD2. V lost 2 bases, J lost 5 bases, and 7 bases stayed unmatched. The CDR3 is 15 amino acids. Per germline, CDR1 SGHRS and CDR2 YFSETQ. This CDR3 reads CASSLIAGARETQYF. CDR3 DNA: TGCGCCAGCAGCTTAATAGCGGGGGCCCGGGAGACCCAGTACTTC.

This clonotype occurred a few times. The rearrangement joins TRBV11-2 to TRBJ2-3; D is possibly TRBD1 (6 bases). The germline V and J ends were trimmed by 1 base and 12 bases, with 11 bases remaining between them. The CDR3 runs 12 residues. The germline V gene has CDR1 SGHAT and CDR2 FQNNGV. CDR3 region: CASSLVAGAQYF. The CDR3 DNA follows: TGTGCCAGCAGCTTAGTGGCAGGGGCCCAGTATTTT.

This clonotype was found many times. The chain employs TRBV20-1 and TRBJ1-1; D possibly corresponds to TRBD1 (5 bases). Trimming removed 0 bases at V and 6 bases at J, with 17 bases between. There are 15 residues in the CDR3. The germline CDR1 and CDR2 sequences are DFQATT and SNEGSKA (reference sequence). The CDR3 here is CSAREGSTGGAEAFF. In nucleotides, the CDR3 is TGCAGTGCTAGAGAAGGGTCAACGGGAGGGGCTGAAGCTTTCTTT.